The 19 T cell receptor beta chains reported below all come from one sample, sequenced in a study of blood T cell repertoires in COVID-19. The repertoire was sequenced with immunoSEQ multiplex PCR; TCRdb's copy has only in-frame clones and lacks some. The sample has approximately 190,000 clones; 87% are singletons. Sequencing used peripheral blood. The receptors stem from a man aged 60 to 75 with active or convalescent COVID-19.

The CDR3 protein is CASSPTLGLTGELFF. CDR3 DNA: TGTGCCAGCAGCCCTACATTGGGGCTCACCGGGGAGCTGTTTTTT. This sequence joins TRBV11-1 and TRBJ2-2; D is possibly TRBD1 (5 bases). Germline-derived CDR1 and CDR2 are SGHAT and FQDESV (reference sequence). The CDR3 contains 15 residues. V gave up 5 bases and J gave up 4 bases, with 14 bases separating them. Full variable domain (outside the CDR3, taken from reference TRBV11-1 and TRBJ2-2): EAEVAQSPRYKITEKSQAVAFWCDPISGHATLYWYRQILGQGPELLVQFQDESVVDDSQLPKDRFSAERLKGVDSTLKIQPAELGDSAMYLCASSPTLGLTGELFFGEGSRLTVL.

The genes are TRBV7-9 and TRBJ1-1, with 11 positions matching TRBD1. The trim removed 5 bases at V and 3 bases at J, leaving 8 bases unmatched. The CDR3 is 16 amino acids. From germline, CDR1 is SEHNR and CDR2 FQNEAQ (reference sequence). The CDR3 DNA is TGTGCCAGCAGCCGACAAGGGGGACAGGGGGACACTGAAGCTTTCTTT. Translating gives CASSRQGGQGDTEAFF.

The chain employs TRBV6-5 and TRBJ1-6; D might be TRBD1 (6 bases). CDR1 MNHEY and CDR2 SVGAGI come from the germline V gene. This CDR3 is built from 13 residues. The CDR3 sequence: CASGQGNNSPLHF. The CDR3 nucleotides are TGTGCGAGTGGGCAGGGGAATAATTCACCCCTCCACTTT.

This chain uses TRBV5-6 with TRBJ1-3, with D maybe TRBD1 (5 bases). The germline V gene encodes CDR1 SGHDT and CDR2 YYEEEE. The V end lost 0 bases, the J end lost 4 bases, and 11 bases lay between the germline ends. This CDR3 is built from 15 residues. The CDR3 DNA follows: TGTGCCAGCAGCTTGGGTGCAGGGAGGGGAAACACCATATATTTT. Protein product: CASSLGAGRGNTIYF.

V gene TRBV13 combines with J gene TRBJ2-7; weak D call: TRBD1 (5 bases). This CDR3 contains 15 residues. The V and J ends lost 5 bases and 5 bases respectively, with 19 bases between them. Germline assignment: CDR1 PRHDT and CDR2 FYEKMQ (reference sequence). CDR3 nucleotides: TGTGCCAGCAGCATCCGGGCCTTACAGGCCCACGAGCAGTACTTC. Translating gives CASSIRALQAHEQYF.

The chain joins TRBV19 to TRBJ2-3; unclear D gene. The ends were cut back, 5 bases at V and 3 bases at J, with 6 bases in the middle. The CDR3 has 12 residues. Per germline, CDR1 LNHDA and CDR2 SQIVND (reference sequence). CDR3 DNA sequence: TGTGCCAGTAGTGCGCGGACAGATACGCAGTATTTT. This translates into CASSARTDTQYF.

The rearrangement joins TRBV5-1 to TRBJ2-4; 12 bases match TRBD1. V lost 3 bases to trimming and J lost 6 bases; unmatched junction nucleotides: 4. Germline-derived CDR1 and CDR2 are SGHRS and YFSETQ. The length of the CDR3 is 15 residues. Written as DNA, the CDR3 is TGCGCCAGCAGCTCCGGGACAGGGGGCGGAAACATTCAGTACTTC. It codes for CASSSGTGGGNIQYF. The complete variable domain, with remaining parts taken from reference TRBV5-1 and TRBJ2-4, reads KAGVTQTPRYLIKTRGQQVTLSCSPISGHRSVSWYQQTPGQGLQFLFEYFSETQRNKGNFPGRFSGRQFSNSRSEMNVSTLELGDSALYLCASSSGTGGGNIQYFGAGTRLSVL.

The chain carries TRBV6-5 and TRBJ1-5, with a tentative D call TRBD1 (6 bases). The germline CDR1 and CDR2 sequences are MNHEY and SVGAGI. Trimming stripped 6 bases from V and 0 bases from J, with 9 bases between. This CDR3 region has 14 residues. CDR3 loop: CASRDSFSNQPQHF. CDR3 sequence (DNA): TGTGCCAGCAGGGACAGCTTTAGCAATCAGCCCCAGCATTTT.

This clone occurred once. The chain carries TRBV5-5 and TRBJ1-2; 8 nucleotides line up with TRBD1. The CDR3 has 14 residues. V shed 2 bases and J 6 bases; nucleotides not matched to a gene: 6. Per germline, CDR1 SGHKS and CDR2 YYEKEE (reference sequence). CDR3 sequence reads: CASSLDRGFDGYTF. The CDR3 region has the DNA TGTGCCAGCAGCTTAGACAGGGGTTTCGATGGCTACACCTTC.

This sequence joins TRBV10-2 and TRBJ2-3, with D hard to call. The ends were cut back, 1 base at V and 0 bases at J, with 5 bases in the middle. This CDR3 comprises 14 residues. CDR1 is WSHSY and CDR2 is SAAADI in the germline V gene. DNA of the CDR3: TGCGCCAGCAGTGAGTTACTCAGCACAGATACGCAGTATTTT. This encodes CASSELLSTDTQYF.

The chain employs TRBV4-1 and TRBJ1-4; maybe TRBD1 (6 bases). CDR1 is MGHRA, CDR2 YSYEKL, per germline. This CDR3 is built from 16 residues. Trimming took off 0 bases at V and 4 bases at J, with 12 bases between the two ends. As DNA, the CDR3 is TGCGCCAGCAGCCAAGAAGGGGGTCCTGGTAATGAAAAACTGTTTTTT. Amino acid sequence: CASSQEGGPGNEKLFF.

The chain recombines TRBV12-3 or TRBV12-4 with TRBJ1-2; TRBD1 might be the D (6 bases). Between the trimmed V and J ends, which lost 5 bases and 4 bases, there was a span of 11 bases. The CDR3 is 13 residues long. The CDR3 DNA reads as TGTGCCAGCAGTCCTCAGGGGAGCTATGGCTACACCTTC. Its protein product is CASSPQGSYGYTF.

This chain links TRBV5-6 with TRBJ2-7, with 9 bases aligning to TRBD2. Germline lookup yields CDR1 SGHDT and CDR2 YYEEEE. The ends lost 4 bases at V and 5 bases at J; junction bases unmatched: 7. The CDR3 spans 14 residues. CDR3 sequence: CASSVGLARNEQYF. Here the CDR3 DNA reads TGTGCCAGCAGCGTCGGACTAGCGAGGAACGAGCAGTACTTC.

The chain uses TRBV18 and TRBJ2-5; perhaps TRBD2 as D (6 bases). The germline V and J ends were trimmed by 6 bases and 2 bases, with 16 bases remaining between them. Germline V CDR1 and CDR2: KGHSH, LQKENI. The CDR3 totals 15 residues. The CDR3 loop reads CASSLGGDGQETQYF. CDR3 nucleotides: TGTGCCAGCTCTCTAGGCGGGGACGGGCAAGAGACCCAGTACTTC.

The CDR3 bases are TGTGCCAGCAGTGAAAGAGGGTCAGGTAATTCACCCCTCCACTTT. Encoded protein: CASSERGSGNSPLHF. V is TRBV25-1 and J is TRBJ1-6; no clear D gene. Germline CDR1 is MGHDK and CDR2 is SYGVNS. V lost 2 bases, J lost 6 bases, and 11 bases lay in between. There are 15 residues in the CDR3.

The rearrangement uses TRBV5-4 and TRBJ2-6; D unclear. The CDR3 extends over 15 amino acids. The V end lost 0 bases, the J end lost 3 bases, and 7 bases lay between the germline ends. Germline V gene sequence: CDR1 SGHNT, CDR2 YYREEE (reference sequence). The CDR3 sequence is CASSLAGSGANVLTF. The CDR3 bases are TGTGCCAGCAGCTTGGCGGGTAGTGGGGCCAACGTCCTGACTTTC.

The rearrangement links TRBV6-5 to TRBJ1-5; the D gene is possibly TRBD1 (6 bases). V was shortened by 6 bases and J by 16 bases, with 22 bases between the two germline ends. The length of the CDR3 is 13 residues. In germline, CDR1 is MNHEY, CDR2 SVGAGI. In DNA form, the CDR3 reads TGTGCCAGCAGCCGGAGTGGGGACAATAAATTACATTTT. Translated, it gives CASSRSGDNKLHF.

The chain carries TRBV18 and TRBJ2-5; unclear D gene. Trimming pared 1 base from V and 2 bases from J, leaving 11 bases between. This CDR3 comprises 15 residues. Per germline, CDR1 KGHSH and CDR2 LQKENI. CDR3 amino acids: CASSPRQAKQETQYF. The CDR3 DNA sequence: TGTGCCAGCTCACCACGGCAGGCGAAACAAGAGACCCAGTACTTC.

The chain carries TRBV19 and TRBJ1-5; TRBD1 aligns across 8 bases. The ends lost 6 bases at V and 4 bases at J; junction bases unmatched: 11. Germline CDR1 LNHDA, CDR2 SQIVND (reference sequence). The CDR3 covers 16 residues. The CDR3 loop is CASRIHQGAGNQPQHF. For the CDR3, the DNA is TGTGCCAGTAGAATCCATCAGGGGGCCGGGAATCAGCCCCAGCATTTT.